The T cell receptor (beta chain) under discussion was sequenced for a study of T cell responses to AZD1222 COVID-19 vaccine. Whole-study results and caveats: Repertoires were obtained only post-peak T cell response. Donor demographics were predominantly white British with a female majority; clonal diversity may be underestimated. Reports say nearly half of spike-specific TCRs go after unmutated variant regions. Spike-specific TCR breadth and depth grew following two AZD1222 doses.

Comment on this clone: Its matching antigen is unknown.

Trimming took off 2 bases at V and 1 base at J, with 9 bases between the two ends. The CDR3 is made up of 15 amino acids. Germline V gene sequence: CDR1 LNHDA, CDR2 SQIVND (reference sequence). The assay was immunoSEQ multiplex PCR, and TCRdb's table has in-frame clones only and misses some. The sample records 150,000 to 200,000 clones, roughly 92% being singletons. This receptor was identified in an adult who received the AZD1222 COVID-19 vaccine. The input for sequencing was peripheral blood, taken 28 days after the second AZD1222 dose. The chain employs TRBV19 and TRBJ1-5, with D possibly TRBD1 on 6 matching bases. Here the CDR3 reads CASSISQGSNQPQHF. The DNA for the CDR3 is TGTGCCAGTAGTATAAGTCAGGGGAGCAATCAGCCCCAGCATTTT.